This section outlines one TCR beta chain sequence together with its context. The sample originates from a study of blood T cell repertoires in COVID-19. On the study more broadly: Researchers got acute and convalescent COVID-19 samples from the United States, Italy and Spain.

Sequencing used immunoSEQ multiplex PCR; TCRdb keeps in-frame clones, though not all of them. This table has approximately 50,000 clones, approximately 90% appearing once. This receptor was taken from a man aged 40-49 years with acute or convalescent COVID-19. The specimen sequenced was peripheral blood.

The CDR3 loop reads CATSRETSGTYEQYF. The DNA of the CDR3 is TGTGCCACCAGCAGAGAAACTAGCGGGACATACGAGCAGTACTTC. The chain combines TRBV15 with TRBJ2-7, with TRBD2 identical over 10 bases. J lost 4 bases, V lost 0 bases, and 3 bases had no gene match. Germline assignment: CDR1 LNHNV and CDR2 YYDKDF (reference sequence). The CDR3 is 15 amino acids.